This passage covers 30 T cell receptor beta chains from one sample sequenced in a study of blood T cell repertoires in COVID-19. The method was immunoSEQ multiplex PCR; TCRdb's version includes in-frame clones alone and lacks a portion of them. The sample contains more than 250,000 clones, 86% of which appear only once. Material: peripheral blood. These receptors all come from a woman between 45 and 65 years old with acute or convalescent COVID-19.

This clone was recorded a few times. The chain combines TRBV5-1 with TRBJ2-7, with D hard to call. Germline V CDR1 and CDR2: SGHRS, YFSETQ. Trimming stripped 4 bases from V and 3 bases from J, with 14 bases between. The CDR3 runs to 14 residues. The CDR3 here is CASSPRRFLYEQYF. DNA of the CDR3: TGCGCCAGCAGCCCCCGCAGGTTCCTCTACGAGCAGTACTTC.

The chain combines TRBV6-4 with TRBJ2-7, with 7 bases fitting TRBD2. J gave up 2 bases and V 6 bases, and 10 bases lay outside the gene matches. The germline CDR1 and CDR2 sequences are MRHNA and SNTAGT. This CDR3 has 15 amino acids. The CDR3 sequence: CASSQRLAVPYEQYF. The CDR3 DNA is TGTGCCAGCAGCCAGCGGCTAGCGGTCCCCTACGAGCAGTACTTC.

V usage is TRBV19 and J usage is TRBJ2-2, with unresolved D. Trimming left V 7 bases short and J 6 bases short, with 15 bases between. The CDR3 has 14 residues. The germline gives CDR1 LNHDA, CDR2 SQIVND (reference sequence). The CDR3 DNA sequence: TGTGCCAGTATTAATCCCTTTGGAGCCGGGGAGCTGTTTTTT. Its translation is CASINPFGAGELFF.

The chain carries TRBV4-1 and TRBJ2-3; unclear D gene. In germline, CDR1 is MGHRA, CDR2 YSYEKL. The CDR3 covers 15 residues. V lost 0 bases, J lost 5 bases, and 12 bases lay in between. The CDR3 DNA is TGCGCCAGCAGCCAAGATTACTTAGCTGGAGATACGCAGTATTTT. This sequence encodes CASSQDYLAGDTQYF.

The V gene is TRBV11-1, the J gene TRBJ2-5; D is unresolved. Germline CDR1 is SGHAT and CDR2 is FQDESV (reference sequence). The CDR3 consists of 14 residues. The ends were cut back, 1 base at V and 2 bases at J, with 8 bases in the middle. The CDR3 DNA reads TGTGCCAGCAGCTTAGGGGCAGCTCAAGAGACCCAGTACTTC. Protein sequence: CASSLGAAQETQYF. The whole variable domain, filled in from reference TRBV11-1 and TRBJ2-5, reads EAEVAQSPRYKITEKSQAVAFWCDPISGHATLYWYRQILGQGPELLVQFQDESVVDDSQLPKDRFSAERLKGVDSTLKIQPAELGDSAMYLCASSLGAAQETQYFGPGTRLLVL.

The chain links TRBV5-1 to TRBJ2-1; 13 positions match TRBD2. The V and J ends lost 4 bases and 4 bases, in that order; junction bases with no gene match: 5. Germline V CDR1 and CDR2: SGHRS, YFSETQ. The CDR3 consists of 16 residues. CDR3 in amino acids: CASSPGLAGVYNEQFF. The CDR3 DNA reads TGCGCCAGCAGCCCCGGACTAGCGGGAGTGTACAATGAGCAGTTCTTC.

This clone was found once. V is TRBV5-6 and J is TRBJ2-4, with D maybe TRBD2 (7 bases). There are 16 residues in the CDR3. Germline lookup yields CDR1 SGHDT and CDR2 YYEEEE. The ends were cut back, 4 bases at V and 2 bases at J, with 16 bases in the middle. CDR3 sequence reads: CASSRSGGGTKNIQYF. CDR3 bases: TGTGCCAGCAGCCGCTCGGGGGGCGGAACCAAAAACATTCAGTACTTC.

The rearrangement links TRBV4-2 to TRBJ1-5, with 7 bases lining up with TRBD1. CDR1 is LGHNA and CDR2 is YNFKEQ in the germline V gene. V shed 1 base, J shed 5 bases, and the junction held 8 bases outside the gene matches. CDR3 size: 16 residues. CDR3 coding DNA: TGTGCCAGCAGCCAAGGACAGGGTAAGGGACATCAGCCCCAGCATTTT. This sequence encodes CASSQGQGKGHQPQHF.

This chain links TRBV5-1 with TRBJ2-6; 10 nucleotides align to TRBD1. V dropped 8 bases and J dropped 0; count of bases not matched to a gene: 2. There are 15 residues in the CDR3. Germline CDR1 and CDR2: SGHRS and YFSETQ. CDR3 loop: CASGTGDSGANVLTF. DNA for the CDR3: TGCGCCAGTGGGACAGGGGACTCTGGGGCCAACGTCCTGACTTTC.

The rearrangement links TRBV18 to TRBJ1-1; tentative D call: TRBD1 (5 bases). The germline V gene has CDR1 KGHSH and CDR2 LQKENI. Deletions cut 2 bases from V and 3 bases from J, with 10 bases between. The CDR3 sequence is 14 residues long. The CDR3 is CASSPGTTDTEAFF. CDR3 bases: TGTGCCAGCTCACCAGGGACTACGGACACTGAAGCTTTCTTT.

The V gene is TRBV28, the J gene TRBJ1-2; tentative D call: TRBD1 (5 bases). CDR3 length: 14 amino acids. CDR1 and CDR2 (germline): MDHEN, SYDVKM. V was shortened by 1 base and J by 2 bases, with 8 bases between the two germline ends. CDR3 nucleotides: TGTGCCAGCAGTTTATTTGGGGGGAACTATGGCTACACCTTC. Translating it yields CASSLFGGNYGYTF.

The J gene is TRBJ1-6, the V gene TRBV7-3; a weak D match, TRBD1 (6 bases). The length of the CDR3 is 14 residues. Trimming took 2 bases from V and 10 from J, leaving 12 bases between them. Germline V gene data show CDR1 as SGHTA and CDR2 as FQGTGA. CDR3 sequence (DNA): TGTGCCAGCAGCTTAGTTGGGGGCCAATCACCCCTCCACTTT. Translation: CASSLVGGQSPLHF.

The J gene is TRBJ1-1, the V gene TRBV12-3 or TRBV12-4; D remains unclear. V lost 5 bases and J 12 bases, leaving 19 bases between the germline ends. This CDR3 region has 13 residues. The CDR3, as DNA: TGTGCCAGCAGTCCGAGACTAGGGAGGGTAACTTTCTTT. Protein sequence: CASSPRLGRVTFF.

In its sample, this clone was seen a few times. The chain is built from TRBV15 and TRBJ2-3; D uncertain. V was shortened by 3 bases and J by 9 bases, with 10 bases between the two germline ends. CDR3 length: 12 amino acids. CDR1 is LNHNV, CDR2 YYDKDF, per germline (reference sequence). CDR3 loop: CATSSAASTQYF. In nucleotides, the CDR3 is TGTGCCACCAGCAGTGCAGCGAGCACGCAGTATTTT.

The chain employs TRBV7-3 and TRBJ2-7; the D gene is possibly TRBD1 (6 bases). Germline V CDR1 and CDR2: SGHTA, FQGTGA. This CDR3 has 15 residues. V lost 0 bases to trimming and J lost 2 bases, with 11 bases between them. CDR3 sequence: CASSLTRGQTYEQYF. The CDR3 nucleotides read TGTGCCAGCAGCTTAACTCGCGGACAGACCTACGAGCAGTACTTC.

As concerns this clone: Other DNA sequences in the sample encode the same CDR3. The chain combines TRBV5-1 with TRBJ2-5; D call uncertain. Germline V lookup: CDR1 SGHRS, CDR2 YFSETQ. V gave up 6 bases and J gave up 1 base, with 10 bases separating them. The CDR3 consists of 13 residues. DNA of the CDR3: TGCGCCAGCAAATCCGGGTCCCAAGAGACCCAGTACTTC. This translates into CASKSGSQETQYF.

The V gene is TRBV27, the J gene TRBJ2-4; TRBD2 might be the D (6 bases). V gave up 2 bases and J gave up 7 bases, with 18 bases separating them. The germline V gene has CDR1 MNHEY and CDR2 SMNVEV (reference sequence). CDR3 length: 16 amino acids. The CDR3 DNA reads as TGTGCCAGCAGTTTAAGAAGGGGAGGAGATCGGAACATTCAGTACTTC. Amino acid sequence: CASSLRRGGDRNIQYF.

V usage is TRBV5-5 and J usage is TRBJ2-7, with 10 bases fitting TRBD2. Losses at the gene ends were 4 bases for V and 1 base for J; bases not matched to a gene: 5. CDR3 length equals 15 residues. CDR1 is SGHKS and CDR2 is YYEKEE in the germline V gene (reference sequence). This chain's CDR3 is CASSVLAGQSYEQYF. For the CDR3, the DNA is TGTGCCAGCAGCGTACTAGCGGGGCAATCCTACGAGCAGTACTTC.

This chain connects TRBV5-1 to TRBJ1-4; 8 bases map to TRBD1. The V segment lost 4 bases and the J segment 8 bases; nucleotides outside the gene matches: 7. Germline values: CDR1 SGHRS, CDR2 YFSETQ. The CDR3 extends over 14 amino acids. The CDR3 DNA reads TGCGCCAGCAGCCAACAGGGGGTAGGGGAAAAACTGTTTTTT. This encodes CASSQQGVGEKLFF.

This chain uses TRBV18 with TRBJ1-3, with 8 bases fitting TRBD1. This CDR3 is built from 16 residues. Per germline, CDR1 KGHSH and CDR2 LQKENI. V trimming: 3 bases; J trimming: 0 bases; junction bases outside the gene matches: 4. CDR3 nucleotide sequence: TGTGCCAGCTCACCTACAGGGGGGAACTCTGGAAACACCATATATTTT. Residues: CASSPTGGNSGNTIYF.

This chain connects TRBV11-1 to TRBJ2-5, with D perhaps matching TRBD1 (6 bases). The CDR3 runs to 15 residues. Trimming shortened V by 4 bases and J by 4 bases, and 16 bases separated the two germline ends. Germline V gene sequence: CDR1 SGHAT, CDR2 FQDESV (reference sequence). CDR3 in DNA: TGTGCCAGCAGCTCAGGGGACACTCTGGCAGAGACCCAGTACTTC. Protein sequence: CASSSGDTLAETQYF. Filled out from reference TRBV11-1 and TRBJ2-5, the complete variable domain reads EAEVAQSPRYKITEKSQAVAFWCDPISGHATLYWYRQILGQGPELLVQFQDESVVDDSQLPKDRFSAERLKGVDSTLKIQPAELGDSAMYLCASSSGDTLAETQYFGPGTRLLVL.

Here the CDR3 DNA reads TGTGCCAGCAGCGACAGGGTAAATGAAAAACTGTTTTTT. As protein: CASSDRVNEKLFF. The chain joins TRBV6-5 to TRBJ1-4; 7 bases are a match to TRBD1. CDR3 length: 13 amino acids. Germline CDR1 and CDR2: MNHEY and SVGAGI. With 6 bases clipped from V and 5 bases from J, the junction kept 3 bases outside the gene matches.

In DNA form, the CDR3 reads TGTGCCACCAGCAGAGATGTCCAGCGGGGAAATGAGCAGTTCTTC. Protein: CATSRDVQRGNEQFF. The gene calls are TRBV15 and TRBJ2-1; 7 bases are shared with TRBD2. Germline assignment: CDR1 LNHNV and CDR2 YYDKDF (reference sequence). The CDR3 runs to 15 residues. V trimming: 0 bases; J trimming: 7 bases; junction bases outside the gene matches: 6.

This chain joins TRBV29-1 and TRBJ1-1; D ambiguous. V lost 6 bases, J lost 1 base, and 12 bases lay in between. The CDR3 sequence is 13 residues long. CDR1 and CDR2 (germline): SQVTM, ANQGSEA. CDR3 protein: CSVENPTNTEAFF. Here the CDR3 DNA reads TGCAGCGTGGAGAACCCAACGAACACTGAAGCTTTCTTT.

The chain joins TRBV7-9 to TRBJ2-7; weak D call: TRBD1 (6 bases). Trimming left V 5 bases short and J 5 bases short, with 25 bases between. The germline V gene has CDR1 SEHNR and CDR2 FQNEAQ (reference sequence). The CDR3 is 17 amino acids. The CDR3 is CASSLKVSVRDTHEQYF. The CDR3 coding sequence is TGTGCCAGCAGCCTAAAAGTATCGGTCCGGGACACCCACGAGCAGTACTTC.

This sequence joins TRBV28 and TRBJ2-7, with D possibly TRBD2 on 7 matching bases. Between the trimmed V and J ends, which lost 8 bases and 5 bases, there was a span of 16 bases. Germline assignment: CDR1 MDHEN and CDR2 SYDVKM. The CDR3 extends over 13 amino acids. CDR3 loop: CASRLGGADEQYF. The CDR3 nucleotides read TGTGCCAGCCGGCTAGGGGGGGCGGACGAGCAGTACTTC.

This clone showed up just once. This sequence joins TRBV24-1 and TRBJ2-1; 7 nucleotides line up with TRBD2. The germline CDR1 and CDR2 sequences are KGHDR and SFDVKD. This CDR3 contains 17 residues. V trimming: 2 bases; J trimming: 0 bases; junction bases outside the gene matches: 6. The CDR3 DNA is TGTGCCACCAGTGATTCGATGGCGGGGGTCTCCTACAATGAGCAGTTCTTC. Protein sequence: CATSDSMAGVSYNEQFF.

The V gene is TRBV27, the J gene TRBJ2-3; D uncertain. Germline V lookup: CDR1 MNHEY, CDR2 SMNVEV (reference sequence). The CDR3 is 15 residues long. Trimming removed 4 bases from V and 1 base from J, with 12 bases in between. CDR3 residues: CASSYAYSGTDTQYF. The CDR3 coding sequence is TGTGCCAGCAGTTATGCATATTCAGGCACAGATACGCAGTATTTT.

The chain employs TRBV19 and TRBJ1-3; D is perhaps TRBD1 (5 bases). CDR3 length: 15 residues. The germline gives CDR1 LNHDA, CDR2 SQIVND (reference sequence). Trimming removed 3 bases at V and 2 bases at J, with 11 bases between. CDR3 DNA sequence: TGTGCCAGTAGTATCGCAGGGTCCGCTGGAAACACCATATATTTT. Encoded protein: CASSIAGSAGNTIYF.

This rearrangement joins TRBV18 to TRBJ2-3; no definite D call. Trimming removed 3 bases at V and 6 bases at J, with 7 bases between. Germline-derived CDR1 and CDR2 are KGHSH and LQKENI. This CDR3 region has 12 residues. CDR3 DNA sequence: TGTGCCAGCTCACCGGCCGGGGATACGCAGTATTTT. This translates into CASSPAGDTQYF.